The 14 T cell receptor beta chains below were found in one sample sequenced in a study of shared clonotypes between healthy human individuals. Method: immunoSEQ multiplex PCR; TCRdb's copy keeps in-frame clones and lacks some. The sample yields 2 million to 3 million clones, 93% seen once. Sample: naive CD4+ T cells from PBMCs. Subset here: CD45RA+ positively selected. The origin of the receptors is a man aged 18 to 30 in good health. Some clones in this sample may be carry-over from other donors' samples.

The chain employs TRBV5-1 and TRBJ2-1; 9 bases align to TRBD2. This CDR3 is built from 15 residues. J was trimmed by 4 bases and V by 3 bases; bases with no gene match: 5. CDR1 SGHRS and CDR2 YFSETQ come from the germline V gene. CDR3 amino acids: CASSSLAGLYNEQFF. As DNA, the CDR3 is TGCGCCAGCAGCTCTCTAGCGGGACTTTACAATGAGCAGTTCTTC.

The chain recombines TRBV7-8 with TRBJ2-1; 9 nucleotides agree with TRBD2. Germline lookup yields CDR1 SGHVS and CDR2 FQNEAQ. J lost 3 bases, V lost 5 bases, and 5 bases had no gene match. The CDR3 is made up of 15 amino acids. CDR3 residues: CASSPRREGYNEQFF. The CDR3 bases are TGTGCCAGCAGCCCGAGGCGGGAGGGCTACAATGAGCAGTTCTTC. Supplemented by reference TRBV7-8 and TRBJ2-1, the full variable domain reads GAGVSQSPRYKVAKRGQDVALRCDPISGHVSLFWYQQALGQGPEFLTYFQNEAQLDKSGLPSDRFFAERPEGSVSTLKIQRTQQEDSAVYLCASSPRREGYNEQFFGPGTRLTVL.

A remark on this clone: At one boundary the junction diverges from the germline segment, which might be a read error. The chain is built from TRBV30 and TRBJ2-7; D may be TRBD2 (6 bases). This CDR3 spans 14 amino acids. Germline CDR1 is GTSNPN and CDR2 is SVGIG (reference sequence). The CDR3 spells CAGRPHGGVYEQYF. CDR3 nucleotides: TGTGCCGGGAGACCCCACGGAGGGGTGTACGAGCAGTACTTC. The full variable domain, completed using reference TRBV30 and TRBJ2-7, is SQTIHQWPATLVQPVGSPLSLECTVEGTSNPNLYWYRQAAGRGLQLLFYSVGIGQISSEVPQNLSASRPQDRQFILSSKKLLLSDSGFYLCAGRPHGGVYEQYFGPGTRLTVT.

The chain employs TRBV11-2 and TRBJ2-1, with D perhaps matching TRBD2 (6 bases). The CDR3 sequence is 13 residues long. V was shortened by 0 bases and J by 10 bases, with 10 bases between the two germline ends. Germline lookup yields CDR1 SGHAT and CDR2 FQNNGV. This chain's CDR3 is CASSLDRGGEQFF. The CDR3 region has the DNA TGTGCCAGCAGCTTAGATCGTGGGGGGGAGCAGTTCTTC. Variable domain in full (rest from reference TRBV11-2 and TRBJ2-1): EAGVAQSPRYKIIEKRQSVAFWCNPISGHATLYWYQQILGQGPKLLIQFQNNGVVDDSQLPKDRFSAERLKGVDSTLKIQPAKLEDSAVYLCASSLDRGGEQFFGPGTRLTVL.

The rearrangement joins TRBV7-3 to TRBJ2-1; tentatively, D is TRBD1 (6 bases). CDR1 SGHTA and CDR2 FQGTGA come from the germline V gene. The CDR3 sequence is 17 residues long. The germline V and J ends were trimmed by 0 bases and 6 bases, with 18 bases remaining between them. The CDR3 is CASSLTRSSARGNEQFF. CDR3 in DNA: TGTGCCAGCAGCTTAACGAGAAGCTCCGCCAGGGGCAATGAGCAGTTCTTC.

The chain uses TRBV9 and TRBJ1-2; 7 positions agree with TRBD1. Germline V gene lookup returns CDR1 SGDLS and CDR2 YYNGEE. The CDR3 runs to 13 residues. The V segment lost 3 bases and the J segment 8 bases; nucleotides outside the gene matches: 7. The CDR3 coding sequence is TGTGCCAGCAGCGCTACAGGGGTAAAAGGCTACACCTTC. It codes for CASSATGVKGYTF.

J is TRBJ2-4 and V is TRBV25-1; the match to TRBD1 covers 8 bases. CDR1 and CDR2 from the germline V gene are MGHDK and SYGVNS. Trimming removed 3 bases from V and 6 bases from J; junction bases left unmatched: 7. This CDR3 has 15 amino acids. CDR3 DNA: TGTGCCAGCAGTGAGACCCAGGGGGCGATAAACATTCAGTACTTC. Protein sequence: CASSETQGAINIQYF.

The rearrangement uses TRBV28 and TRBJ1-5; no reliable D call. CDR3 length equals 11 residues. The V gene lost 10 bases and the J gene lost 4 bases, with 8 bases spanning the gap. Germline V gene sequence: CDR1 MDHEN, CDR2 SYDVKM. The CDR3 loop is CATRRNQPQHF. The DNA of the CDR3 is TGTGCCACCCGTCGGAATCAGCCCCAGCATTTT.

The rearrangement joins TRBV14 to TRBJ2-2; TRBD1 aligns across 8 bases. Losses at the gene ends were 0 bases for V and 6 bases for J; bases not matched to a gene: 9. In germline, CDR1 is SGHDN, CDR2 FVKESK. There are 17 residues in the CDR3. The DNA of the CDR3 is TGTGCCAGCAGCCAAGACGGCGACAGGGGACACGCCGGGGAGCTGTTTTTT. Amino acids: CASSQDGDRGHAGELFF.

Regarding this clone: Other DNA sequences in this sample translate to the same CDR3. The chain links TRBV27 to TRBJ1-5, with D perhaps matching TRBD1 (5 bases). Trimming cost V 2 bases and J 2 bases, with 7 bases left between them. Germline V lookup: CDR1 MNHEY, CDR2 SMNVEV (reference sequence). This CDR3 is built from 14 residues. The CDR3 protein is CASSLRRGNQPQHF. In DNA form, the CDR3 reads TGTGCCAGCAGTTTACGCAGGGGCAATCAGCCCCAGCATTTT.

J is TRBJ1-2 and V is TRBV7-6; 7 bases match TRBD1. Germline trimming cut 7 bases from V and 5 bases from J; bases unmatched to any gene: 10. The CDR3 is 14 amino acids. Germline V gives CDR1 SGHVS, CDR2 FNYEAQ. The CDR3 sequence: CASTPGTEVYGYTF. CDR3 DNA sequence: TGTGCCAGCACCCCCGGGACAGAGGTATATGGCTACACCTTC.

This clone was counted a single time. Other DNA variants within this sample encode the same CDR3. This sequence joins TRBV28 and TRBJ2-7; D is unresolved. CDR3 length equals 13 residues. Germline V gene sequence: CDR1 MDHEN, CDR2 SYDVKM. V shed 2 bases and J shed 2 bases, with 7 bases lying between them. Here the CDR3 reads CASSLRRAYEQYF. CDR3 DNA: TGTGCCAGCAGTTTACGGCGAGCCTACGAGCAGTACTTC.

The CDR3 bases are TGTGCCAGCAGCTTAGCTGCTAGCGTAGCCTACGAGCAGTACTTC. This translates into CASSLAASVAYEQYF. The chain employs TRBV7-6 and TRBJ2-7; D possibly corresponds to TRBD2 (6 bases). The CDR3 spans 15 residues. V was pared by 0 bases and J by 2 bases, with 11 bases between. From germline, CDR1 is SGHVS and CDR2 FNYEAQ.

The chain employs TRBV28 and TRBJ1-1; D not resolved. This CDR3 has 12 residues. Germline-derived CDR1 and CDR2 are MDHEN and SYDVKM. The V gene lost 5 bases and the J gene lost 8 bases, with 12 bases spanning the gap. Here the CDR3 reads CASSGSQLEAFF. The CDR3 bases are TGTGCCAGCAGTGGGTCACAACTAGAAGCTTTCTTT. The full variable domain, in which reference TRBV28 and TRBJ1-1 provide the parts outside the CDR3, is DVKVTQSSRYLVKRTGEKVFLECVQDMDHENMFWYRQDPGLGLRLIYFSYDVKMKEKGDIPEGYSVSREKKERFSLILESASTNQTSMYLCASSGSQLEAFFGQGTRLTVV.